The 2 T cell receptor beta chains below were found in one sample sequenced in a study of cytomegalovirus exposure and HLA in healthy donors. The PCR had 60 Vbeta and 13 Jbeta primers. Method: immunoSEQ multiplex PCR; TCRdb's copy keeps in-frame clones and lacks some. In the table there are approximately 150,000 clones, around three quarters of which are singletons. The sequencing sample was made of PBMCs. These receptors were taken from a middle-aged woman in good health and CMV-seronegative.

J is TRBJ1-1 and V is TRBV9; D not resolved. Germline CDR1 and CDR2: SGDLS and YYNGEE. This CDR3 spans 13 amino acids. V was cut by 2 bases and J by 1 base, with 6 bases left in between. CDR3 sequence: CASSVGRNTEAFF. DNA of the CDR3: TGTGCCAGCAGCGTTGGGCGGAACACTGAAGCTTTCTTT.

V is TRBV5-1 and J is TRBJ2-7; 8 bases are shared with TRBD1. V dropped 3 bases and J dropped 0; count of bases not matched to a gene: 14. This CDR3 contains 18 residues. CDR1 SGHRS and CDR2 YFSETQ come from the germline V gene. The CDR3 DNA sequence: TGCGCCAGCAGCTCCAGGGGGCTTGGCGGGGACAACTCCTACGAGCAGTACTTC. Translation gives CASSSRGLGGDNSYEQYF.